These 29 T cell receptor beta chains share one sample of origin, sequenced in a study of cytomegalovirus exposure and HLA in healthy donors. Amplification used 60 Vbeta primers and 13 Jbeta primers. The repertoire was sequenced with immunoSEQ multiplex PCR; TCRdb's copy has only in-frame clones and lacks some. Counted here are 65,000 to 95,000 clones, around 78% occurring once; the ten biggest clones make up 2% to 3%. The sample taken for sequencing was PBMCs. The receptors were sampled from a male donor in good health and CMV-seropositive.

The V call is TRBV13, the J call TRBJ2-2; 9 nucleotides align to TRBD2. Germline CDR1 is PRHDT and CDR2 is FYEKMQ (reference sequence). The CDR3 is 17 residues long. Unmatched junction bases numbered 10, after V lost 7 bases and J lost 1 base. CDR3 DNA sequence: TGTGCCAGCAAGCTTAAGGGAGCGGGAGGGAACACCGGGGAGCTGTTTTTT. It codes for CASKLKGAGGNTGELFF.

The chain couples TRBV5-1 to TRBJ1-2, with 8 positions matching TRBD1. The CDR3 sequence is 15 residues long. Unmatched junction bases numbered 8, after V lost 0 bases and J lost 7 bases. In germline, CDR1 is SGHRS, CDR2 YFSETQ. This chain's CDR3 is CASSLEAQGGGGYTF. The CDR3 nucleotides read TGCGCCAGCAGCTTGGAGGCACAGGGGGGTGGTGGCTACACCTTC.

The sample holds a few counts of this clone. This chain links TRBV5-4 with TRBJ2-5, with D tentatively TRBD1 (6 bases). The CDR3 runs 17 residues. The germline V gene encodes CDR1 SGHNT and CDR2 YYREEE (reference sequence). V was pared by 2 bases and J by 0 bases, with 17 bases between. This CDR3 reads CASSFTGRGEYQETQYF. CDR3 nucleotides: TGTGCCAGCAGCTTTACGGGCAGGGGAGAGTACCAAGAGACCCAGTACTTC.

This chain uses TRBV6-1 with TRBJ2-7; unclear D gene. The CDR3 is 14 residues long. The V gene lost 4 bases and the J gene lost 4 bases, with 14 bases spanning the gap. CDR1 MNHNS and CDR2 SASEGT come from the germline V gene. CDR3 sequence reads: CASSVFAREYEQYF. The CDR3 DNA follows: TGTGCCAGCAGTGTTTTTGCGCGCGAGTACGAGCAGTACTTC.

CDR3 sequence (DNA): TGTGCCAGCTCACCACAAAGGGACAGGCTAAACTATGGCTACACCTTC. It codes for CASSPQRDRLNYGYTF. This chain uses TRBV18 with TRBJ1-2; 8 bases agree with TRBD1. Per the germline V gene, CDR1 is KGHSH and CDR2 is LQKENI. The V segment lost 1 base and the J segment 2 bases; nucleotides outside the gene matches: 6. The CDR3 is 16 amino acids.

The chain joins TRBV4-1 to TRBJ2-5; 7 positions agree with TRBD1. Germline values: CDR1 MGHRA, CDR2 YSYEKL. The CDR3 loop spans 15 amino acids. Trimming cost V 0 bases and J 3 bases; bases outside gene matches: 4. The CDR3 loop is CASSQDDGQEETQYF. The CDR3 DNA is TGCGCCAGCAGCCAAGATGACGGACAGGAAGAGACCCAGTACTTC.

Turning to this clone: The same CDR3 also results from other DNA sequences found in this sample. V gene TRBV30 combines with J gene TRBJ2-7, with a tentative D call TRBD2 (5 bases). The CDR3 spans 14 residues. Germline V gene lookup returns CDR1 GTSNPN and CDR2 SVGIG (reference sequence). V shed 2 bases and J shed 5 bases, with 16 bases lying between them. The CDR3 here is CAWSSPGTVDEQYF. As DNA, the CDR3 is TGTGCCTGGAGTTCACCGGGAACGGTCGACGAGCAGTACTTC. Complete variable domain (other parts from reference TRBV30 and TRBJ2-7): SQTIHQWPATLVQPVGSPLSLECTVEGTSNPNLYWYRQAAGRGLQLLFYSVGIGQISSEVPQNLSASRPQDRQFILSSKKLLLSDSGFYLCAWSSPGTVDEQYFGPGTRLTVT.

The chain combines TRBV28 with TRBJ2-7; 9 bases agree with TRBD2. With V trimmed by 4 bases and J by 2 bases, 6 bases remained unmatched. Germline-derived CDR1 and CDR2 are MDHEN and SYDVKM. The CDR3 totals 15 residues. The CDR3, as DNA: TGTGCCAGCAGTTCACCAAGCGGGAGGCCCTACGAGCAGTACTTC. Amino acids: CASSSPSGRPYEQYF.

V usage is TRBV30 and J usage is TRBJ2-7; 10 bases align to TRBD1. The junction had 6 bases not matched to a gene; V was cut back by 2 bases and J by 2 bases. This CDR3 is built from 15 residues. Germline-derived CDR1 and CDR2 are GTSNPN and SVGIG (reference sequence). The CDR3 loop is CAWSPPGQGPYEQYF. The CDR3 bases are TGTGCCTGGAGTCCCCCGGGACAGGGGCCCTACGAGCAGTACTTC. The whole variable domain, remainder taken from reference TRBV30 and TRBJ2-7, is SQTIHQWPATLVQPVGSPLSLECTVEGTSNPNLYWYRQAAGRGLQLLFYSVGIGQISSEVPQNLSASRPQDRQFILSSKKLLLSDSGFYLCAWSPPGQGPYEQYFGPGTRLTVT.

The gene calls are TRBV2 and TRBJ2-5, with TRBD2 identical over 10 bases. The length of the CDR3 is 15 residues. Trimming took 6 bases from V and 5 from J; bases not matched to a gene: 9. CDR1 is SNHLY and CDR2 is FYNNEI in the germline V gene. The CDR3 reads CASRTLAGVGETQYF. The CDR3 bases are TGTGCCAGCAGGACCCTAGCGGGAGTGGGGGAGACCCAGTACTTC.

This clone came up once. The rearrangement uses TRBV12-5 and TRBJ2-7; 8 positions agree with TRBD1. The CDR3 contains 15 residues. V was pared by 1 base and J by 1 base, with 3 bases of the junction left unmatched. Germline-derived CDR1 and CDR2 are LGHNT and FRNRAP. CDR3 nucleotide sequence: TGTGCTAGTGGTTTGGATACAGGGGGGTCCTACGAGCAGTACTTC. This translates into CASGLDTGGSYEQYF.

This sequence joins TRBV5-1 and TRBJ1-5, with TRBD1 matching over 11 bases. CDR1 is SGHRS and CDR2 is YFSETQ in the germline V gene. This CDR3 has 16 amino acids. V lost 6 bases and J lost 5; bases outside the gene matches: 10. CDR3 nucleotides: TGCGCCAGCAACAGAGGACAGGGGGCTTCCCATCAGCCCCAGCATTTT. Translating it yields CASNRGQGASHQPQHF.

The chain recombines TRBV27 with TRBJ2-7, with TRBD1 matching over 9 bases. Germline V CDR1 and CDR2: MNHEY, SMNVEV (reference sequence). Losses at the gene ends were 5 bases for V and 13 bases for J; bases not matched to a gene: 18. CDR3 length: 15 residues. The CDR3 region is CASSPAQMGQGRIYF. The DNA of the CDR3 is TGTGCCAGCAGTCCTGCCCAAATGGGACAGGGAAGGATTTACTTC.

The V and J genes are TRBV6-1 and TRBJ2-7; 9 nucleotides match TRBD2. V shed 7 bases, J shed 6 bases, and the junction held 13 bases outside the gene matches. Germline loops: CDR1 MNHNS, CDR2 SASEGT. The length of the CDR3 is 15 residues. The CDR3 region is CASIEGRGGLIEQYF. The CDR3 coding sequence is TGTGCCAGCATCGAGGGGCGGGGGGGTCTGATCGAGCAGTACTTC.

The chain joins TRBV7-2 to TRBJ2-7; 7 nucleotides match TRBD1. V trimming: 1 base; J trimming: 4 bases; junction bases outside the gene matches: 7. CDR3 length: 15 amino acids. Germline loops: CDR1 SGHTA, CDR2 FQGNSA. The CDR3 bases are TGTGCCAGCAGCTTAGTAAGAGACAGGGTATACGAGCAGTACTTC. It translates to CASSLVRDRVYEQYF.

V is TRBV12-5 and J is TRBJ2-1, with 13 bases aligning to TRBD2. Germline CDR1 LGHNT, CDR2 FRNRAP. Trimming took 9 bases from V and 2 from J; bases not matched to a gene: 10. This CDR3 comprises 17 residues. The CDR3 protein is CASMRTSGSVPYNEQFF. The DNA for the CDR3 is TGTGCTAGCATGAGGACTAGCGGGAGTGTCCCCTACAATGAGCAGTTCTTC.

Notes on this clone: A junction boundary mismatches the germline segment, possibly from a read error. In nucleotides, the CDR3 is TGTGCCAGCTCACCCCCCTCCCACGAGCAGTACTTC. It is translated as CASSPPSHEQYF. This chain joins TRBV18 and TRBJ2-7; D is unresolved. The CDR3 spans 12 residues. Germline assignment: CDR1 KGHSH and CDR2 LQKENI.

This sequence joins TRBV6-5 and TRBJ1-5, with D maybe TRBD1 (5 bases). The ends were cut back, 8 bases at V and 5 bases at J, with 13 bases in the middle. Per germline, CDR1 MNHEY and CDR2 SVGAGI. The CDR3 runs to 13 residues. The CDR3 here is CASGGGVYQPQHF. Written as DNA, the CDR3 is TGTGCCAGCGGGGGGGGTGTGTATCAGCCCCAGCATTTT.

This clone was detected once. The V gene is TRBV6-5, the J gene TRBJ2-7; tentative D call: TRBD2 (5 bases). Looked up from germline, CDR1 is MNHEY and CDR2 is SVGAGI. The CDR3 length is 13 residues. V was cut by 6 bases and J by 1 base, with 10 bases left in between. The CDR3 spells CASRRSGSYEQYF. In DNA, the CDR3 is TGTGCCAGCAGGAGAAGCGGATCCTACGAGCAGTACTTC.

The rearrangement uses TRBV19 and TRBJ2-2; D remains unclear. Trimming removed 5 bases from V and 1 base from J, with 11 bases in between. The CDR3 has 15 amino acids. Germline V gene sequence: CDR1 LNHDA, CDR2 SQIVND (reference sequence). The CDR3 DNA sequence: TGTGCCAGTAGTGGTCGGGTCATGAACACCGGGGAGCTGTTTTTT. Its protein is CASSGRVMNTGELFF.

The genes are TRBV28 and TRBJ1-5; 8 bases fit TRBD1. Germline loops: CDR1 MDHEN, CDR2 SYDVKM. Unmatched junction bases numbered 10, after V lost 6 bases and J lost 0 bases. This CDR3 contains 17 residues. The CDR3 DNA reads TGTGCCAGCAGAAACCGGGACAGGTCTTATAGCAATCAGCCCCAGCATTTT. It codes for CASRNRDRSYSNQPQHF.

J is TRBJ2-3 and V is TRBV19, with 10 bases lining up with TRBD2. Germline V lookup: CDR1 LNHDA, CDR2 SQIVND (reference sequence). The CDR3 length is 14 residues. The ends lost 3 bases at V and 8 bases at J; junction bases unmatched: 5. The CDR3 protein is CASSIDSGRFTQYF. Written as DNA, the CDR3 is TGTGCCAGTAGTATTGATAGCGGGAGGTTTACGCAGTATTTT. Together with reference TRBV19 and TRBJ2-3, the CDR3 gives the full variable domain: DGGITQSPKYLFRKEGQNVTLSCEQNLNHDAMYWYRQDPGQGLRLIYYSQIVNDFQKGDIAEGYSVSREKKESFPLTVTSAQKNPTAFYLCASSIDSGRFTQYFGPGTRLTVL.

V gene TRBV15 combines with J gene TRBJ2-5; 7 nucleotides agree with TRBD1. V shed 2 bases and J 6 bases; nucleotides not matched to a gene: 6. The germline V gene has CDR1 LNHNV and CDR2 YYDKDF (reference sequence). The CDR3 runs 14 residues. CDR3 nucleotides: TGTGCCACCAGCAGAAGGGACAGCCAGCAGACCCAGTACTTC. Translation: CATSRRDSQQTQYF.

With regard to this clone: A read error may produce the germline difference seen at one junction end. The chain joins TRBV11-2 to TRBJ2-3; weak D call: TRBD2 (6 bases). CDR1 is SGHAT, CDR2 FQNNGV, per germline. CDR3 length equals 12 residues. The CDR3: CASSFGYDGGHF. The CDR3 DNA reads TGTGCCAGCAGCTTCGGCTATGATGGAGGGCATTTT.

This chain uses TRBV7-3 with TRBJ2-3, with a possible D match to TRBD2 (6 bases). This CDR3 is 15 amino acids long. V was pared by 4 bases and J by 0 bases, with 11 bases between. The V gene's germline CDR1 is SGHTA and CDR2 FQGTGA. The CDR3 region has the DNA TGTGCCAGCAGCTGGCTTAGCGGCAGCACAGATACGCAGTATTTT. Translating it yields CASSWLSGSTDTQYF.

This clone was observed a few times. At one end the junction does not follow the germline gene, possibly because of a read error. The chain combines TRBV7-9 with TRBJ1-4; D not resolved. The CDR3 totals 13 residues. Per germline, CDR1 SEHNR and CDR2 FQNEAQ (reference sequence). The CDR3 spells CSSSLVDNEKLFF. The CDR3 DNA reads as TGTTCCAGCAGCTTAGTAGATAATGAAAAACTGTTTTTT. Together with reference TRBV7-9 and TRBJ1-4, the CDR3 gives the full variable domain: DTGVSQNPRHKITKRGQNVTFRCDPISEHNRLYWYRQTLGQGPEFLTYFQNEAQLEKSRLLSDRFSAERPKGSFSTLEIQRTEQGDSAMYLCSSSLVDNEKLFFGSGTQLSVL.

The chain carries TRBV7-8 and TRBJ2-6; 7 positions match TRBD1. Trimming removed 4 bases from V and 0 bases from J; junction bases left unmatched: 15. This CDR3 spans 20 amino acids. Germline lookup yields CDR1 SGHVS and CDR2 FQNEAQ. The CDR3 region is CASSSQLTGLVHSGANVLTF. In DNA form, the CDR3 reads TGTGCCAGCAGCTCCCAGCTGACAGGGTTGGTACACTCTGGGGCCAACGTCCTGACTTTC.

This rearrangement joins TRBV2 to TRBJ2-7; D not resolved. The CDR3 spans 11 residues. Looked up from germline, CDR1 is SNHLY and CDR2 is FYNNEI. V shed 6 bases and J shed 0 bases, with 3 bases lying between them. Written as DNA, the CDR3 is TGTGCCAGCAGCCTCTCCTACGAGCAGTACTTC. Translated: CASSLSYEQYF.

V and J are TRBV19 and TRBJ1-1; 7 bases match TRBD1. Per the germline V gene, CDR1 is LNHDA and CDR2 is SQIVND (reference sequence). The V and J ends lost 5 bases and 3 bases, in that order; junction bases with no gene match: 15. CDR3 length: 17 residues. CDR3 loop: CASSAGQSQKLHTEAFF. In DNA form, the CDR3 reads TGTGCCAGTAGTGCGGGACAGTCCCAAAAGTTACACACTGAAGCTTTCTTT.